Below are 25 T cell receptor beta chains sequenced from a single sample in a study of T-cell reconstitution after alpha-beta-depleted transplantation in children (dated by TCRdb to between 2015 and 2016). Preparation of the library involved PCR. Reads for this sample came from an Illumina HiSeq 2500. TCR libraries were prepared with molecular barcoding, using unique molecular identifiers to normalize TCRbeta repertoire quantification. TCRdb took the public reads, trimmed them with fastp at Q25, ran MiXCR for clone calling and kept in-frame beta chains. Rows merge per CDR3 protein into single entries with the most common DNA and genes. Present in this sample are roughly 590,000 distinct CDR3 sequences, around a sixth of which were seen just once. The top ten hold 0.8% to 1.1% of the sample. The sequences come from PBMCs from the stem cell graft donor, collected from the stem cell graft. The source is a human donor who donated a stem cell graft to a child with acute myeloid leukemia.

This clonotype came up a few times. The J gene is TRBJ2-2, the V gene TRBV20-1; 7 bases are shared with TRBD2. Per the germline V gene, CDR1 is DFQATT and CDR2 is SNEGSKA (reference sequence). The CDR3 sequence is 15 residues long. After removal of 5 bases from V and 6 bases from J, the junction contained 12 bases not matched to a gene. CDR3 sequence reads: CSARLRGGGSGELFF. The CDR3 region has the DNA TGCAGTGCTCGCCTCCGTGGGGGAGGGTCCGGGGAGCTGTTTTTT.

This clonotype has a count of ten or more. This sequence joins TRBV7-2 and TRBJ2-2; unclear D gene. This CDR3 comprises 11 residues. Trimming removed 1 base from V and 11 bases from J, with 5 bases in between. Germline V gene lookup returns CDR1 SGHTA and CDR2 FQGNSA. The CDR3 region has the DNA TGTGCCAGCAGCTTAGAGGAAGAGCTGTTTTTT. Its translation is CASSLEEELFF. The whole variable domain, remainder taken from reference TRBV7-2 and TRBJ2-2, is GAGVSQSPSNKVTEKGKDVELRCDPISGHTALYWYRQSLGQGLEFLIYFQGNSAPDKSGLPSDRFSAERTGGSVSTLTIQRTQQEDSAVYLCASSLEEELFFGEGSRLTVL.

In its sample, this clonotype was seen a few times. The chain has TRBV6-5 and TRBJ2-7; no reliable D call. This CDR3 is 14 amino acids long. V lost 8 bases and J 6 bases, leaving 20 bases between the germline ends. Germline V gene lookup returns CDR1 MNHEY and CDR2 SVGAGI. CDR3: CASHYSDGAGEQYF. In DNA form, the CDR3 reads TGTGCCAGCCATTACTCTGACGGAGCTGGCGAGCAGTACTTC.

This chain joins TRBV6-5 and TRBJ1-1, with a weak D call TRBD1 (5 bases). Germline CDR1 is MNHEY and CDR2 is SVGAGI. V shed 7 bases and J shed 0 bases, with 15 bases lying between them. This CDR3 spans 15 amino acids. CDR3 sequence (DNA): TGTGCCAGCAAAGAGGTGGGGACGATGAACACTGAAGCTTTCTTT. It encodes CASKEVGTMNTEAFF.

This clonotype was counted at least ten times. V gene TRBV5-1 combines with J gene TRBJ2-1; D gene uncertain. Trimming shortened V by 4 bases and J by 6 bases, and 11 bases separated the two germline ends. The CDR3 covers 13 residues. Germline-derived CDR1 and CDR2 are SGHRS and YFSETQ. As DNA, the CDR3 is TGCGCCAGCAGCGGTGCCCAAGTCAATGAGCAGTTCTTC. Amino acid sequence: CASSGAQVNEQFF.

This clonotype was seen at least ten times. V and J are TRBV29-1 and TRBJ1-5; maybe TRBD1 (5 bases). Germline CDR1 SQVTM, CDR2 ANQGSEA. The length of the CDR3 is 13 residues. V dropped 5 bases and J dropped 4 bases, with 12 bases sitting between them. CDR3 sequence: CSVKWGRNQPQHF. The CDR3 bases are TGCAGCGTTAAGTGGGGCCGAAATCAGCCCCAGCATTTT.

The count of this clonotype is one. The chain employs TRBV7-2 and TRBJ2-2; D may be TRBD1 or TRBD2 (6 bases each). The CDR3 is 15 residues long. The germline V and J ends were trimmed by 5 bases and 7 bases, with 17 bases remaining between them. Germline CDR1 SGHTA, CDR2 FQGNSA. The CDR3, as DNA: TGTGCCAGCAGCCAGAACCGGGGGCCTGGCGGGGAGCTGTTTTTT. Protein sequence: CASSQNRGPGGELFF.

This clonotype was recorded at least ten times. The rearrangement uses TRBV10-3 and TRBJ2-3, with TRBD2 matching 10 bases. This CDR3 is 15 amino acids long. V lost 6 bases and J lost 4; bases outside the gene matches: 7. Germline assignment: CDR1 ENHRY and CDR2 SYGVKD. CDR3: CAIRSSGGAADTQYF. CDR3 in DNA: TGTGCCATCAGGTCCAGCGGGGGGGCGGCAGATACGCAGTATTTT.

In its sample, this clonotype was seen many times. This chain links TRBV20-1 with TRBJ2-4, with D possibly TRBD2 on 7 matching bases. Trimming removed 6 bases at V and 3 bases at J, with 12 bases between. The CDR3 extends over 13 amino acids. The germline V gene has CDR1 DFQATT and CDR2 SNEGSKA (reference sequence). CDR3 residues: CSAREDSKNIQYF. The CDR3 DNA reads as TGCAGTGCCCGGGAGGACAGCAAAAACATTCAGTACTTC.

The CDR3 here is CASTTQGEDGYTF. CDR3 DNA sequence: TGTGCCAGCACTACACAGGGGGAAGATGGCTACACCTTC. V is TRBV7-9 and J is TRBJ1-2; 8 nucleotides agree with TRBD1. This CDR3 is 13 amino acids long. The V gene end was trimmed by 7 bases and the J gene end by 6 bases; junction bases not matched to a gene: 7. CDR1 SEHNR and CDR2 FQNEAQ come from the germline V gene (reference sequence).

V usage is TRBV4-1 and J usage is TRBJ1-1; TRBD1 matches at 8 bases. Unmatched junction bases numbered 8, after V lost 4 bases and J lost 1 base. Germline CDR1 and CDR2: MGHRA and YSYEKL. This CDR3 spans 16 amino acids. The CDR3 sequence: CASSLYTGQENTEAFF. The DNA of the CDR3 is TGCGCCAGCAGCCTTTACACGGGACAGGAGAACACTGAAGCTTTCTTT.

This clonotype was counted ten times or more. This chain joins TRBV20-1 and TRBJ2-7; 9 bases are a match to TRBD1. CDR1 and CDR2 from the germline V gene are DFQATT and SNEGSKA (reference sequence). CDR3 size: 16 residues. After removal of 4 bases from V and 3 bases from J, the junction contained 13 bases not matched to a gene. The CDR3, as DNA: TGCAGTGCTACACACAGGGGGCGAGGGGGAGGCTACGAGCAGTACTTC. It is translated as CSATHRGRGGGYEQYF.

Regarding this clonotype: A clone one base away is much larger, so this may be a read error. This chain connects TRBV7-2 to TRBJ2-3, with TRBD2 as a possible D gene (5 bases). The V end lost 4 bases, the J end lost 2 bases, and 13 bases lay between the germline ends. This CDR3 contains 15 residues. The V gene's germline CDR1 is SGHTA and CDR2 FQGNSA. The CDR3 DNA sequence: TGTGCCAGCAGCTCCCAGGCGGGCACCACAGATACGCAGTATTTT. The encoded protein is CASSSQAGTTDTQYF.

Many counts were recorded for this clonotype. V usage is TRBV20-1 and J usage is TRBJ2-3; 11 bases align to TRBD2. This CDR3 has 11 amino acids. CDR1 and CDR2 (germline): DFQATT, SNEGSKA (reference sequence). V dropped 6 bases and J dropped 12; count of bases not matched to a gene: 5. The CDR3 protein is CSASTSGGQYF. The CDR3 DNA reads TGCAGTGCCAGTACTAGCGGGGGACAGTATTTT.

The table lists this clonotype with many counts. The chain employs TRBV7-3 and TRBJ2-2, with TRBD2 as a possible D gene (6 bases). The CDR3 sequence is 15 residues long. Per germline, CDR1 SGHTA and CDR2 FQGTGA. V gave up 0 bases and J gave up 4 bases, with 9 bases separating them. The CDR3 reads CASSLTMGGTGELFF. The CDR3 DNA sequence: TGTGCCAGCAGCTTAACGATGGGGGGCACCGGGGAGCTGTTTTTT. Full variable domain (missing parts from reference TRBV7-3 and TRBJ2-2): GAGVSQTPSNKVTEKGKYVELRCDPISGHTALYWYRQSLGQGPEFLIYFQGTGAADDSGLPNDRFFAVRPEGSVSTLKIQRTERGDSAVYLCASSLTMGGTGELFFGEGSRLTVL.

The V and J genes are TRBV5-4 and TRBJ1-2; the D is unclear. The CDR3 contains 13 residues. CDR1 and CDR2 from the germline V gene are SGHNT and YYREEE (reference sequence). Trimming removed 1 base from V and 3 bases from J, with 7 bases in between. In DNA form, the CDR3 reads TGTGCCAGCAGCTTGTTGAGCGACTATGGCTACACCTTC. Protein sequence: CASSLLSDYGYTF.

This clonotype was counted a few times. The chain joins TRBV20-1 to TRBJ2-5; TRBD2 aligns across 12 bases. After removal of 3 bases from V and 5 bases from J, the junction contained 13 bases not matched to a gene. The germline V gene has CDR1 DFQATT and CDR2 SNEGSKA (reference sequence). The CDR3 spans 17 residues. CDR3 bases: TGCAGTGCTAGCCTTCCTAGCGGGGGGGACCTTCAGGAGACCCAGTACTTC. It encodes CSASLPSGGDLQETQYF.

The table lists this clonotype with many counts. CDR3 DNA: TGCAGTGCTAGAGAGACAAGGAACCTCTACGAGCAGTACTTC. Encoded protein: CSARETRNLYEQYF. The J gene is TRBJ2-7, the V gene TRBV20-1; no clear D gene. Germline loops: CDR1 DFQATT, CDR2 SNEGSKA (reference sequence). Trimming cost V 0 bases and J 3 bases, with 12 bases left between them. The CDR3 length is 14 residues.

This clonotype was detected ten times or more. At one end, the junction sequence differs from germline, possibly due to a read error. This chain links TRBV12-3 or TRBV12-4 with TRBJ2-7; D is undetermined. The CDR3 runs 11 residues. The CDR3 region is CASSFGYEQYF. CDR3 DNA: TGCGCCAGCAGCTTCGGGTACGAGCAGTACTTC.

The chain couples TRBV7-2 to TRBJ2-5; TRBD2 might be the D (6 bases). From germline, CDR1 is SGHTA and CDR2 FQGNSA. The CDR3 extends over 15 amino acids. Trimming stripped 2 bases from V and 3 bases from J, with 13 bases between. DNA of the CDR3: TGTGCCAGCAGCTTACCGGGACTCACTAAAGAGACCCAGTACTTC. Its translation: CASSLPGLTKETQYF. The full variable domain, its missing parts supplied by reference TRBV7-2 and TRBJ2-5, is GAGVSQSPSNKVTEKGKDVELRCDPISGHTALYWYRQSLGQGLEFLIYFQGNSAPDKSGLPSDRFSAERTGGSVSTLTIQRTQQEDSAVYLCASSLPGLTKETQYFGPGTRLLVL.

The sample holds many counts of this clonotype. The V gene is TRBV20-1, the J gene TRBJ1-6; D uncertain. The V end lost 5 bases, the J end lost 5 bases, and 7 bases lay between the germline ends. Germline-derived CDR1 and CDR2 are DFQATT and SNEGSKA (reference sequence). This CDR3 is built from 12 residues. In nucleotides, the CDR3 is TGCAGTGCTCCCTATAATAATTCACCCCTCCACTTT. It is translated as CSAPYNNSPLHF.

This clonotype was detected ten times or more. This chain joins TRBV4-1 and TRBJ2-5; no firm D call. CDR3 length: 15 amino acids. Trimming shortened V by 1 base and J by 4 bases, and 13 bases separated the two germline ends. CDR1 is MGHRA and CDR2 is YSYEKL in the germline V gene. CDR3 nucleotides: TGCGCCAGCAGCCAAGCAAGTGGGGTTCCAGAGACCCAGTACTTC. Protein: CASSQASGVPETQYF.

CDR3 protein: CASPSPNTGELFF. Written as DNA, the CDR3 is TGTGCCAGCCCTTCCCCGAACACCGGGGAGCTGTTTTTT. The gene calls are TRBV28 and TRBJ2-2; D unresolved. Germline-derived CDR1 and CDR2 are MDHEN and SYDVKM. Trimming removed 8 bases from V and 0 bases from J, with 7 bases in between. The CDR3 runs to 13 residues.

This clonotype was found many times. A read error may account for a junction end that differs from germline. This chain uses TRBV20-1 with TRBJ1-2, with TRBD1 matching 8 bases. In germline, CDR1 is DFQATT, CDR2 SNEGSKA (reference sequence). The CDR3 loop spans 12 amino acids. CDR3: CSARDPTGAVIF. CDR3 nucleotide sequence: TGCAGTGCTAGAGACCCGACAGGGGCCGTCATCTTC.

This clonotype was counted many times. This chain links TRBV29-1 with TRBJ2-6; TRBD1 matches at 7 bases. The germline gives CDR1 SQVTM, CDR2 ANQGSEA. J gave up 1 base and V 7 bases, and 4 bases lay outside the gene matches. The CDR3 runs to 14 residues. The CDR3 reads CSATGVSGANVLTF. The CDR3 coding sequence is TGCAGCGCTACAGGGGTATCTGGGGCCAACGTCCTGACTTTC.